Included here is one T cell receptor beta chain sequence, with context. Its antigen remains unidentified. These data are taken from a study of Tregs in tolerant kidney transplant recipients. Study findings and constraints: The most relevant donor-specific Treg TCRbeta repertoire apparently came from expansion with activated donor B cells. This study did not directly address biological reproducibility.

Method: immunoSEQ multiplex PCR; TCRdb's copy keeps in-frame clones and lacks some. This sample carries about 240,000 clones, around 81% of them seen once, and the ten largest clones take 0.64%. The CDR3 runs to 18 residues. J gave up 9 bases and V 0 bases, and 14 bases lay outside the gene matches. Germline V lookup: CDR1 SGHTA, CDR2 FQGNSA. Unstimulated regulatory T cells (CD4+CD25+CD127-), CD4+CD25- non-regulatory cells, CD4 and CD8 cells were FACS-sorted from thawed PBMCs. The chain joins TRBV7-2 to TRBJ2-1; 10 positions agree with TRBD2. The sequence was obtained from a human donor in good health. Input material: CD4+ T cells from blood. CDR3: CASSLAAWASGSRSEQFF. CDR3 in DNA: TGTGCCAGCAGCTTAGCCGCATGGGCTAGCGGGAGCCGGAGTGAGCAGTTCTTC. The entire variable domain, with the rest obtained from reference TRBV7-2 and TRBJ2-1, is as follows: GAGVSQSPSNKVTEKGKDVELRCDPISGHTALYWYRQSLGQGLEFLIYFQGNSAPDKSGLPSDRFSAERTGGSVSTLTIQRTQQEDSAVYLCASSLAAWASGSRSEQFFGPGTRLTVL.